A single sample is the source of the 15 T cell receptor beta chains below, sequenced in a study of identifying expanded T cells in peripheral blood. Libraries were prepared by immunoSEQ multiplex PCR; TCRdb keeps only in-frame clonotypes and omits some of them. The table includes around 80,000 clones, roughly 88% detected once. The sample comprised blood. All receptors derive from a person aged 18-70 years in good health.

This clone was seen once. V usage is TRBV7-2 and J usage is TRBJ1-1; D is perhaps TRBD1 (6 bases). Deletions cut 2 bases from V and 4 bases from J, with 11 bases between. This CDR3 has 14 residues. Looked up from germline, CDR1 is SGHTA and CDR2 is FQGNSA. The CDR3 bases are TGTGCCAGCAGCTTAAGGGACAAGGGCACTGAAGCTTTCTTT. Its translation: CASSLRDKGTEAFF.

The rearrangement joins TRBV5-4 to TRBJ1-1; D not resolved. Trimming stripped 1 base from V and 2 bases from J, with 12 bases between. The length of the CDR3 is 15 residues. CDR1 SGHNT and CDR2 YYREEE come from the germline V gene (reference sequence). CDR3 nucleotide sequence: TGTGCCAGCAGCTTGCGGGCAGCATTTAACACTGAAGCTTTCTTT. Amino acids: CASSLRAAFNTEAFF.

This clone was counted a single time. This chain uses TRBV5-6 with TRBJ2-7; 7 nucleotides line up with TRBD2. The trim removed 3 bases at V and 5 bases at J, leaving 8 bases unmatched. The germline V gene encodes CDR1 SGHDT and CDR2 YYEEEE. The CDR3 length is 14 residues. The CDR3 protein is CASSSPGGTDEQYF. CDR3 DNA sequence: TGTGCCAGCAGCTCCCCGGGGGGTACGGACGAGCAGTACTTC.

The V gene is TRBV28, the J gene TRBJ1-6; D uncertain. Trimming left V 6 bases short and J 7 bases short, with 16 bases between. Germline CDR1 is MDHEN and CDR2 is SYDVKM. The CDR3 runs to 15 residues. The CDR3 protein is CASRAEGLGNSPLHF. For the CDR3, the DNA is TGTGCCAGCAGGGCGGAAGGGTTGGGAAATTCACCCCTCCACTTT.

The V gene is TRBV5-4, the J gene TRBJ1-4, with TRBD1 as a possible D gene (6 bases). Germline-derived CDR1 and CDR2 are SGHNT and YYREEE (reference sequence). V lost 4 bases and J lost 5, with 9 bases in between. The CDR3 has 13 amino acids. In nucleotides, the CDR3 is TGTGCCAGCAGCCCCCAGGGGAATGAAAAACTGTTTTTT. Protein sequence: CASSPQGNEKLFF.

The rearrangement uses TRBV10-3 and TRBJ2-7; 12 nucleotides match TRBD2. Germline CDR1 is ENHRY and CDR2 is SYGVKD. Trimming at V came to 6 bases and at J to 0 bases, leaving 9 bases not matched to a gene. CDR3 length: 17 residues. DNA for the CDR3: TGTGCCATCAGCCGACTAGCGGGGGCCGAGAACTCCTACGAGCAGTACTTC. This gives the protein CAISRLAGAENSYEQYF.

The rearrangement links TRBV6-6 to TRBJ2-5; D perhaps matches TRBD2 (5 bases). This CDR3 is 15 amino acids long. Germline lookup yields CDR1 MNHNY and CDR2 SVGAGI (reference sequence). Trimming pared 2 bases from V and 3 bases from J, leaving 13 bases between. As DNA, the CDR3 is TGTGCCAGCAGTTACCCCTCAGCGGTAAAAGAGACCCAGTACTTC. Translated, it gives CASSYPSAVKETQYF.

The rearrangement joins TRBV5-1 to TRBJ1-4; 11 positions match TRBD1. Looked up from germline, CDR1 is SGHRS and CDR2 is YFSETQ. This CDR3 is 13 amino acids long. V lost 5 bases, J lost 8 bases, and 2 bases stayed unmatched. CDR3 bases: TGCGCCAGCAGTCGGGACAGGGGGGAAAAACTGTTTTTT. Its protein product is CASSRDRGEKLFF.

The chain is built from TRBV4-3 and TRBJ2-1, with 10 bases matching TRBD2. V trimming: 2 bases; J trimming: 8 bases; junction bases outside the gene matches: 12. CDR3 length: 17 residues. Per germline, CDR1 LGHNA and CDR2 YSLEER. The CDR3 DNA reads as TGCGCCAGCAGCCAACTTCGCAAGCGGGGGGGCGGCTATGAGCAGTTCTTC. Its translation: CASSQLRKRGGGYEQFF.

This clone was detected a few times. This chain connects TRBV4-1 to TRBJ1-5; 8 bases align to TRBD1. V gave up 4 bases and J gave up 4 bases; unmatched junction bases: 15. Germline V gene sequence: CDR1 MGHRA, CDR2 YSYEKL. This CDR3 has 18 amino acids. CDR3 region: CASSLRESGTGINQPQHF. The DNA of the CDR3 is TGCGCCAGCAGCCTAAGAGAATCCGGGACAGGAATTAATCAGCCCCAGCATTTT.

This clone has a single count. The rearrangement joins TRBV9 to TRBJ2-1; 13 bases align to TRBD2. The V gene end was trimmed by 2 bases and the J gene end by 7 bases; junction bases not matched to a gene: 6. The CDR3 spans 16 residues. The V gene's germline CDR1 is SGDLS and CDR2 YYNGEE. The CDR3: CASSVGLAGVKNEQFF. The CDR3 DNA is TGTGCCAGCAGCGTCGGACTAGCGGGAGTTAAGAATGAGCAGTTCTTC.

The V gene is TRBV28, the J gene TRBJ2-7, with a tentative D call TRBD2 (6 bases). The germline V and J ends were trimmed by 4 bases and 6 bases, with 16 bases remaining between them. This CDR3 contains 14 residues. In germline, CDR1 is MDHEN, CDR2 SYDVKM. The CDR3 protein is CASSYALLGGEQYF. In DNA form, the CDR3 reads TGTGCCAGCAGTTACGCACTATTGGGAGGCGAGCAGTACTTC. Together with reference TRBV28 and TRBJ2-7, the CDR3 gives the full variable domain: DVKVTQSSRYLVKRTGEKVFLECVQDMDHENMFWYRQDPGLGLRLIYFSYDVKMKEKGDIPEGYSVSREKKERFSLILESASTNQTSMYLCASSYALLGGEQYFGPGTRLTVT.

This chain joins TRBV7-8 and TRBJ2-7; 10 bases fit TRBD1. CDR3 length: 16 residues. J was trimmed by 6 bases and V by 6 bases; bases with no gene match: 14. Germline CDR1 and CDR2: SGHVS and FQNEAQ. The CDR3 region is CASSQRDRGALGEQYF. CDR3 DNA: TGTGCCAGCAGTCAGCGGGACAGGGGCGCCTTGGGCGAGCAGTACTTC.

The chain couples TRBV11-2 to TRBJ2-2; 10 bases agree with TRBD2. Germline loops: CDR1 SGHAT, CDR2 FQNNGV. V gave up 5 bases and J gave up 2 bases; unmatched junction bases: 8. The CDR3 is made up of 17 amino acids. Here the CDR3 DNA reads TGTGCCAGCAGCCCGAGCCCTAGCGGGGGAAACACCGGGGAGCTGTTTTTT. Protein product: CASSPSPSGGNTGELFF. The entire variable domain, with the rest obtained from reference TRBV11-2 and TRBJ2-2, is as follows: EAGVAQSPRYKIIEKRQSVAFWCNPISGHATLYWYQQILGQGPKLLIQFQNNGVVDDSQLPKDRFSAERLKGVDSTLKIQPAKLEDSAVYLCASSPSPSGGNTGELFFGEGSRLTVL.

The chain couples TRBV4-2 to TRBJ2-3; 9 positions agree with TRBD2. V gave up 3 bases and J gave up 6 bases; unmatched junction bases: 7. CDR1 is LGHNA, CDR2 YNFKEQ, per germline. The CDR3 is 15 amino acids. CDR3 DNA: TGTGCCAGCAGCCAGGATAGCGGGGGTAGGGATACGCAGTATTTT. Translated, it gives CASSQDSGGRDTQYF.